The 27 T cell receptor beta chains below come from one sample, sequenced in a study of shared clonotypes between healthy human individuals. Data came from immunoSEQ multiplex PCR; TCRdb stores just in-frame clones and leaves some out. Of around 2,000,000 clones in the sample, roughly 95% were seen once. Specimen: naive CD4+ T cells sorted from blood. Stated subset: CD45RA+ positively selected. The receptors were sampled from a man aged 18 to 30 in good health.

The rearrangement uses TRBV6-1 and TRBJ1-4; 9 nucleotides line up with TRBD1. V trimming: 7 bases; J trimming: 8 bases; junction bases outside the gene matches: 5. This CDR3 has 13 residues. In germline, CDR1 is MNHNS, CDR2 SASEGT. The CDR3 here is CASTGQGREKLFF. The CDR3 DNA sequence: TGTGCCAGCACCGGACAGGGGAGGGAAAAACTGTTTTTT.

This chain links TRBV2 with TRBJ2-3, with unresolved D. CDR1 is SNHLY and CDR2 is FYNNEI in the germline V gene. This CDR3 region has 11 residues. Trimming removed 8 bases from V and 3 bases from J, with 6 bases in between. The DNA of the CDR3 is TGTGCCAGCGGCTATACAGATACGCAGTATTTT. Its protein is CASGYTDTQYF.

Remarks on this clone: In the same sample, other DNA sequences code for this CDR3. The chain employs TRBV6-1 and TRBJ1-2, with 10 bases that match TRBD1. The CDR3 runs to 14 residues. CDR1 is MNHNS and CDR2 is SASEGT in the germline V gene. J was trimmed by 5 bases and V by 4 bases; bases with no gene match: 4. The CDR3 DNA is TGTGCCAGCAGTGTCGGACAGGGGGGTTATGGCTACACCTTC. This gives the protein CASSVGQGGYGYTF.

This clone was recorded only once. The chain carries TRBV11-2 and TRBJ2-5; D is unclear. Per the germline V gene, CDR1 is SGHAT and CDR2 is FQNNGV. The CDR3 has 15 amino acids. Trimming took off 2 bases at V and 2 bases at J, with 12 bases between the two ends. Here the CDR3 DNA reads TGTGCCAGCAGCTTAATTAGGACGGAACAAGAGACCCAGTACTTC. Its translation: CASSLIRTEQETQYF.

The V call is TRBV5-4, the J call TRBJ1-2, with D perhaps matching TRBD1 (5 bases). Germline lookup yields CDR1 SGHNT and CDR2 YYREEE (reference sequence). There are 13 residues in the CDR3. V was pared by 6 bases and J by 8 bases, with 17 bases between. The CDR3 loop is CASIIMGEGGYTF. The CDR3 nucleotides are TGTGCCAGCATCATCATGGGGGAAGGGGGCTACACCTTC.

The chain has TRBV14 and TRBJ1-2; D is unclear. Germline CDR1 reads SGHDN; CDR2 reads FVKESK. The CDR3 spans 13 residues. Trimming took 4 bases from V and 2 from J, leaving 8 bases between them. The CDR3 DNA reads TGTGCCAGCAGCCCCAGCGCGAACTATGGCTACACCTTC. Its protein is CASSPSANYGYTF.

The CDR3 bases are TGTGCCAGCAGCTCTGGGCAGGGCTACACCTTC. It codes for CASSSGQGYTF. The V and J genes are TRBV7-2 and TRBJ1-2, with D unresolved. The CDR3 is 11 residues long. V gave up 4 bases and J gave up 8 bases, with 8 bases separating them. Germline V gives CDR1 SGHTA, CDR2 FQGNSA.

The CDR3: CASSERRGPETQYF. In DNA form, the CDR3 reads TGTGCCAGCAGTGAACGCAGGGGGCCAGAGACCCAGTACTTC. The chain has TRBV2 and TRBJ2-5; 8 bases line up with TRBD1. The CDR3 has 14 residues. Germline CDR1 is SNHLY and CDR2 is FYNNEI. The trim removed 2 bases at V and 4 bases at J, leaving 3 bases unmatched. The complete variable domain, with remaining parts taken from reference TRBV2 and TRBJ2-5, reads EPEVTQTPSHQVTQMGQEVILRCVPISNHLYFYWYRQILGQKVEFLVSFYNNEISEKSEIFDDQFSVERPDGSNFTLKIRSTKLEDSAMYFCASSERRGPETQYFGPGTRLLVL.

Points on this clone: In the same sample, other DNA sequences code for this CDR3. The chain recombines TRBV6-1 with TRBJ1-4, with D unresolved. The CDR3 extends over 14 amino acids. In germline, CDR1 is MNHNS, CDR2 SASEGT. Trimming took 7 bases from V and 0 from J, leaving 9 bases between them. DNA of the CDR3: TGTGCCAGCACCCCCGGGCCAACTAATGAAAAACTGTTTTTT. It codes for CASTPGPTNEKLFF.

V gene TRBV19 combines with J gene TRBJ2-7; D gene uncertain. The CDR3 has 11 amino acids. V was cut by 3 bases and J by 6 bases, with 6 bases left in between. Germline loops: CDR1 LNHDA, CDR2 SQIVND (reference sequence). In DNA form, the CDR3 reads TGTGCCAGTAGTATTGGTGCCGAGCAGTACTTC. Translation gives CASSIGAEQYF.

Details on this clone: This sample includes further DNA sequences coding for the same CDR3. The chain uses TRBV6-5 and TRBJ1-4; the D gene is possibly TRBD1 (5 bases). The ends were cut back, 4 bases at V and 2 bases at J, with 8 bases in the middle. Germline CDR1 reads MNHEY; CDR2 reads SVGAGI. The CDR3 spans 14 residues. The CDR3 DNA follows: TGTGCCAGCAGTTCTACAGGCACTAATGAAAAACTGTTTTTT. Translated: CASSSTGTNEKLFF.

The J gene is TRBJ1-3, the V gene TRBV6-1; D is unresolved. The CDR3 loop spans 17 amino acids. Trimming cost V 3 bases and J 4 bases, with 19 bases left between them. Germline CDR1 MNHNS, CDR2 SASEGT. The CDR3 bases are TGTGCCAGCAGTGATCCGGGAAACCCTTCGGTCGGAAACACCATATATTTT. This gives the protein CASSDPGNPSVGNTIYF.

Turning to this clone: Other DNA sequences of this sample code for an identical CDR3. V usage is TRBV9 and J usage is TRBJ2-5; 10 bases fit TRBD2. Per germline, CDR1 SGDLS and CDR2 YYNGEE. Trimming removed 0 bases from V and 2 bases from J; junction bases left unmatched: 4. The CDR3 contains 16 residues. The CDR3 spells CASSVGLAGVQETQYF. Written as DNA, the CDR3 is TGTGCCAGCAGCGTAGGGCTAGCGGGGGTGCAAGAGACCCAGTACTTC.

In the case of this clone: Other DNA sequences within the sample encode an identical CDR3. This chain uses TRBV5-6 with TRBJ2-3, with a tentative D call TRBD2 (6 bases). CDR3 length: 13 residues. V was clipped by 3 bases and J by 1 base, with 6 bases between them. Germline assignment: CDR1 SGHDT and CDR2 YYEEEE. The CDR3 spells CASSSGGTDTQYF. The CDR3 coding sequence is TGTGCCAGCAGCTCGGGGGGCACAGATACGCAGTATTTT.

The rearrangement uses TRBV14 and TRBJ2-2; D is tentatively TRBD1 or TRBD2 (5 bases each). Germline V CDR1 and CDR2: SGHDN, FVKESK. V was cut by 7 bases and J by 7 bases, with 22 bases left in between. The CDR3 sequence is 16 residues long. CDR3 region: CASITRRGRESGELFF. As DNA, the CDR3 is TGTGCCAGCATCACGAGACGGGGCCGAGAAAGCGGGGAGCTGTTTTTT.

The V and J genes are TRBV6-1 and TRBJ1-3, with a tentative D call TRBD1 (5 bases). V lost 6 bases and J lost 4, with 16 bases in between. The CDR3 is made up of 15 amino acids. Germline lookup yields CDR1 MNHNS and CDR2 SASEGT. In DNA form, the CDR3 reads TGTGCCAGCAGCCAGACGGGGGTTACAGGAAACACCATATATTTT. Its translation is CASSQTGVTGNTIYF.

The chain employs TRBV6-6 and TRBJ1-2; D not certain. This CDR3 has 11 amino acids. V was clipped by 8 bases and J by 4 bases, with 8 bases between them. Germline V lookup: CDR1 MNHNY, CDR2 SVGAGI (reference sequence). CDR3 residues: CASQEGYGYTF. The CDR3 bases are TGTGCCAGCCAGGAGGGCTATGGCTACACCTTC.

This rearrangement joins TRBV30 to TRBJ2-1; 7 bases agree with TRBD2. CDR1 GTSNPN and CDR2 SVGIG come from the germline V gene (reference sequence). The CDR3 extends over 14 amino acids. Trimming at V came to 0 bases and at J to 10 bases, leaving 9 bases not matched to a gene. Here the CDR3 DNA reads TGTGCCTGGAGTGTAAAGCTAGCGGTGGTAGAGCAGTTCTTC. Translating gives CAWSVKLAVVEQFF. The variable domain in full, completed from reference TRBV30 and TRBJ2-1, reads SQTIHQWPATLVQPVGSPLSLECTVEGTSNPNLYWYRQAAGRGLQLLFYSVGIGQISSEVPQNLSASRPQDRQFILSSKKLLLSDSGFYLCAWSVKLAVVEQFFGPGTRLTVL.

J is TRBJ2-3 and V is TRBV28, with 9 bases identical to TRBD1. The CDR3 has 15 residues. V lost 0 bases and J lost 6; bases outside the gene matches: 4. The V gene's germline CDR1 is MDHEN and CDR2 SYDVKM. Here the CDR3 reads CASSLWGQGGDTQYF. CDR3 DNA sequence: TGTGCCAGCAGTTTATGGGGACAGGGCGGGGATACGCAGTATTTT. Filled out from reference TRBV28 and TRBJ2-3, the complete variable domain reads DVKVTQSSRYLVKRTGEKVFLECVQDMDHENMFWYRQDPGLGLRLIYFSYDVKMKEKGDIPEGYSVSREKKERFSLILESASTNQTSMYLCASSLWGQGGDTQYFGPGTRLTVL.

This chain links TRBV27 with TRBJ2-7, with 8 positions matching TRBD1. CDR1 and CDR2 (germline): MNHEY, SMNVEV (reference sequence). This CDR3 has 15 residues. The V segment lost 6 bases and the J segment 5 bases; nucleotides outside the gene matches: 12. The CDR3 DNA follows: TGTGCCAGCAGGGGAACAGGGGGTTCCGTCCACGAGCAGTACTTC. It codes for CASRGTGGSVHEQYF.

The V call is TRBV5-1, the J call TRBJ2-2, with TRBD2 matching 8 bases. Unmatched junction bases numbered 7, after V lost 0 bases and J lost 6 bases. The CDR3 contains 16 residues. Germline assignment: CDR1 SGHRS and CDR2 YFSETQ. The CDR3 region is CASSLVVSGAPGELFF. The CDR3 DNA sequence: TGCGCCAGCAGCTTGGTCGTTAGCGGGGCCCCCGGGGAGCTGTTTTTT.

Concerning this clone: Other DNA sequences from this sample encode an identical CDR3 as well. The genes are TRBV6-5 and TRBJ1-2; D gene uncertain. This CDR3 has 12 residues. Germline V gives CDR1 MNHEY, CDR2 SVGAGI. V lost 9 bases to trimming and J lost 0 bases, with 8 bases between them. CDR3 sequence: CASSRANYGYTF. The CDR3 DNA sequence: TGTGCCAGTAGCCGTGCTAACTATGGCTACACCTTC.

The chain has TRBV6-5 and TRBJ2-2; no clear D. The CDR3 is 14 residues long. CDR1 is MNHEY and CDR2 is SVGAGI in the germline V gene. Trimming removed 5 bases from V and 4 bases from J, with 11 bases in between. The CDR3 is CASSTTRATGELFF. The CDR3 DNA reads as TGTGCCAGCAGTACAACACGAGCCACCGGGGAGCTGTTTTTT.

This clone appeared once. The rearrangement links TRBV28 to TRBJ2-2, with D perhaps being TRBD1 or TRBD2 (5 bases each). The CDR3 is 14 residues long. Germline-derived CDR1 and CDR2 are MDHEN and SYDVKM. V was shortened by 5 bases and J by 5 bases, with 12 bases between the two germline ends. CDR3 protein: CASSDPGRTGELFF. The CDR3 nucleotides read TGTGCCAGCAGTGATCCGGGACGGACCGGGGAGCTGTTTTTT.

As for this clone: Other DNA sequences in this sample translate to the same CDR3. This rearrangement joins TRBV5-1 to TRBJ2-5, with a possible D match to TRBD1 (5 bases). Germline V lookup: CDR1 SGHRS, CDR2 YFSETQ. Trimming cost V 0 bases and J 4 bases, with 10 bases left between them. The CDR3 has 14 residues. CDR3 in amino acids: CASSLEAGRETQYF. The CDR3 bases are TGCGCCAGCAGCTTGGAAGCAGGGCGAGAGACCCAGTACTTC. The variable domain in full, with the rest retrieved from reference TRBV5-1 and TRBJ2-5, is KAGVTQTPRYLIKTRGQQVTLSCSPISGHRSVSWYQQTPGQGLQFLFEYFSETQRNKGNFPGRFSGRQFSNSRSEMNVSTLELGDSALYLCASSLEAGRETQYFGPGTRLLVL.

This clone was seen once. The chain carries TRBV5-1 and TRBJ2-1; 9 bases agree with TRBD2. The junction had 6 bases not matched to a gene; V was cut back by 0 bases and J by 5 bases. Germline V gives CDR1 SGHRS, CDR2 YFSETQ. The CDR3 has 16 residues. CDR3 region: CASSLVASGTHNEQFF. The DNA for the CDR3 is TGCGCCAGCAGCTTGGTGGCTAGCGGGACCCACAATGAGCAGTTCTTC.

Concerning this clone itself: Other DNA sequences within the sample encode an identical CDR3. This sequence joins TRBV2 and TRBJ1-2, with 9 bases identical to TRBD1. Germline lookup yields CDR1 SNHLY and CDR2 FYNNEI. V dropped 6 bases and J dropped 2; count of bases not matched to a gene: 4. This CDR3 region has 14 residues. The CDR3 bases are TGTGCCAGCAGCGGACAGGGGTCGAACTATGGCTACACCTTC. Amino acid sequence: CASSGQGSNYGYTF.